The 27 T cell receptor beta chains reported below all come from one sample, sequenced in a study of blood T cell repertoires in COVID-19. Libraries were prepared by immunoSEQ multiplex PCR; TCRdb keeps only in-frame clonotypes and omits some of them. This sample has around 290,000 clones; roughly 92% occur once, and the top ten carry about 2%. The source material was peripheral blood. These receptors came from a woman in her thirties with COVID-19, enrolled during active disease.

The chain couples TRBV19 to TRBJ2-1; maybe TRBD2 (7 bases). CDR1 LNHDA and CDR2 SQIVND come from the germline V gene (reference sequence). The V gene lost 8 bases and the J gene lost 3 bases, with 23 bases spanning the gap. The CDR3 runs 17 residues. CDR3 bases: TGTGCCAGTCATGGGGGGGGCCAGCTAGTTGGCTACAATGAGCAGTTCTTC. Amino acid sequence: CASHGGGQLVGYNEQFF.

Only a few counts were recorded for this clone. DNA for the CDR3: TGTGCCAGCAGTTTATCCGGGGGATTAAAGCAGCCCCAGCATTTT. This codes for CASSLSGGLKQPQHF. V usage is TRBV27 and J usage is TRBJ1-5; a possible D gene is TRBD1 (5 bases). CDR1 is MNHEY, CDR2 SMNVEV, per germline (reference sequence). There are 15 residues in the CDR3. V was trimmed by 0 bases and J by 7 bases, leaving 13 bases between them.

The genes are TRBV23-1 and TRBJ1-5; TRBD1 aligns across 7 bases. TRBV23-1 is an open reading frame, and its role is uncertain. Losses at the gene ends were 0 bases for V and 2 bases for J; bases not matched to a gene: 4. The CDR3 sequence is 16 residues long. The chain's CDR3 is CASSQSRQGGNQPQHF. The CDR3 DNA reads TGCGCCAGCAGTCAATCGAGACAGGGTGGCAATCAGCCCCAGCATTTT.

V and J are TRBV6-2 or TRBV6-3 and TRBJ1-4; D is ambiguous. The CDR3 length is 16 residues. The V end was cut by 0 bases, the J end by 5 bases, with 13 bases between. Germline V gives CDR1 MNHEY, CDR2 SVGEGT. CDR3 in amino acids: CASSYSTGRANEKLFF. The DNA of the CDR3 is TGTGCCAGCAGTTACTCGACGGGGAGGGCGAATGAAAAACTGTTTTTT.

This clone was seen a handful of times. This chain's CDR3 is CASSGTLHYEQYF. The CDR3, as DNA: TGTGCCAGCAGCGGCACATTGCACTACGAGCAGTACTTC. This rearrangement joins TRBV11-2 to TRBJ2-7; no clear D. V shed 5 bases and J shed 3 bases, with 11 bases lying between them. Germline CDR1 and CDR2: SGHAT and FQNNGV. This CDR3 has 13 residues.

The V and J genes are TRBV29-1 and TRBJ1-1; weak D call: TRBD1 (5 bases). The CDR3 loop spans 13 amino acids. Trimming removed 0 bases at V and 1 base at J, with 6 bases between. Germline assignment: CDR1 SQVTM and CDR2 ANQGSEA. The CDR3 DNA reads TGCAGCGTTGAAGAAAGGGGGAACACTGAAGCTTTCTTT. It specifies CSVEERGNTEAFF.

The chain uses TRBV10-1 and TRBJ1-4; D perhaps matches TRBD1 (5 bases). The ends were cut back, 4 bases at V and 7 bases at J, with 13 bases in the middle. There are 14 residues in the CDR3. Germline V gene data show CDR1 as WNHNN and CDR2 as SYGVQD (reference sequence). This chain's CDR3 is CASSGDRTGEKLFF. CDR3 DNA: TGCGCCAGCAGTGGAGACAGAACGGGTGAAAAACTGTTTTTT.

In this sample, this clone turned up once. The chain combines TRBV6-1 with TRBJ2-7; D unclear. V was trimmed by 0 bases and J by 3 bases, leaving 9 bases between them. The CDR3 loop spans 14 amino acids. Germline V gene data show CDR1 as MNHNS and CDR2 as SASEGT. The CDR3 region is CASSEAIRHYEQYF. In DNA, the CDR3 is TGTGCCAGCAGTGAAGCGATTAGACACTACGAGCAGTACTTC.

The chain employs TRBV5-8 and TRBJ1-4, with TRBD1 identical over 9 bases. Per germline, CDR1 SGHTS and CDR2 YDEGEE. This CDR3 is built from 16 residues. The V and J ends lost 5 bases and 0 bases, in that order; junction bases with no gene match: 5. As DNA, the CDR3 is TGTGCCAGCAGTTCCGGGACAGGGTCAACTAATGAAAAACTGTTTTTT. Translated: CASSSGTGSTNEKLFF. Full variable domain (missing parts from reference TRBV5-8 and TRBJ1-4): EAGVTQSPTHLIKTRGQQATLRCSPISGHTSVYWYQQALGLGLQFLLWYDEGEERNRGNFPPRFSGRQFPNYSSELNVNALELEDSALYLCASSSGTGSTNEKLFFGSGTQLSVL.

The V and J genes are TRBV3-1 (or the pseudogene TRBV3-2) and TRBJ1-5; no reliable D call. Germline V gene data show CDR1 as LGHDT and CDR2 as YNNKEL (reference sequence). This CDR3 region has 13 residues. V was clipped by 3 bases and J by 5 bases, with 8 bases between them. The CDR3 nucleotides are TGTGCCAGCAGCCAGTCCCCAGATCAGCCCCAGCATTTT. It codes for CASSQSPDQPQHF.

This sequence joins TRBV3-1 (or the pseudogene TRBV3-2) and TRBJ1-2; D might be TRBD1 (5 bases). CDR1 LGHDT and CDR2 YNNKEL come from the germline V gene (reference sequence). Trimming stripped 4 bases from V and 0 bases from J, with 9 bases between. The length of the CDR3 is 14 residues. The CDR3 loop is CASSREGTNYGYTF. The CDR3, as DNA: TGTGCCAGCAGCCGGGAGGGGACTAACTATGGCTACACCTTC.

Here the CDR3 reads CASSLFRGVNQETQYF. The CDR3 bases are TGTGCCAGCAGCTTATTTCGGGGAGTGAACCAAGAGACCCAGTACTTC. The rearrangement uses TRBV7-6 and TRBJ2-5; tentative D call: TRBD2 (5 bases). Trimming shortened V by 2 bases and J by 0 bases, and 13 bases separated the two germline ends. Germline CDR1 is SGHVS and CDR2 is FNYEAQ. The CDR3 runs to 16 residues.

The genes are TRBV4-1 and TRBJ2-1, with D uncertain. CDR3 length equals 16 residues. CDR1 is MGHRA, CDR2 YSYEKL, per germline. V was cut by 2 bases and J by 0 bases, with 11 bases left in between. CDR3 in DNA: TGCGCCAGCAGCCAAACCCACAGTAGCTCCTACAATGAGCAGTTCTTC. Translation: CASSQTHSSSYNEQFF.

In this sample, this clone turned up once. V is TRBV7-2 and J is TRBJ1-4; a weak D match, TRBD1 (5 bases). The CDR3 is 13 residues long. Trimming shortened V by 5 bases and J by 7 bases, and 11 bases separated the two germline ends. Per germline, CDR1 SGHTA and CDR2 FQGNSA. CDR3 residues: CASSTGQGEKLFF. The CDR3 DNA is TGTGCCAGCAGCACTGGACAAGGTGAAAAACTGTTTTTT.

V gene TRBV18 combines with J gene TRBJ2-7; 10 nucleotides match TRBD2. J was trimmed by 6 bases and V by 0 bases; bases with no gene match: 8. CDR1 is KGHSH, CDR2 LQKENI, per germline. The CDR3 is 16 residues long. CDR3 residues: CASSPPVSGRAGEQYF. In nucleotides, the CDR3 is TGTGCCAGCTCACCACCGGTAAGCGGGAGGGCCGGCGAGCAGTACTTC.

This clone has a single count. The chain couples TRBV12-5 to TRBJ1-1; a weak D match, TRBD1 (5 bases). V lost 2 bases to trimming and J lost 6 bases, with 13 bases between them. The CDR3 is made up of 14 amino acids. Per germline, CDR1 LGHNT and CDR2 FRNRAP. The DNA of the CDR3 is TGTGCTAGTGGTTTGACAGGAGACCTCTCTGAAGCTTTCTTT. It specifies CASGLTGDLSEAFF.

The table lists this clone with a few counts. The chain joins TRBV5-1 to TRBJ1-6; 7 bases are shared with TRBD1. The CDR3 covers 14 residues. From germline, CDR1 is SGHRS and CDR2 YFSETQ. V lost 3 bases to trimming and J lost 8 bases; unmatched junction nucleotides: 5. CDR3 sequence (DNA): TGCGCCAGCAGCTCAAGACAGGGATATTCACCCCTCCACTTT. This gives the protein CASSSRQGYSPLHF.

CDR3 nucleotides: TGCGCCAGCAGCGGGAGGGTACAGCCCCAGCATTTT. Its translation is CASSGRVQPQHF. V usage is TRBV5-1 and J usage is TRBJ1-5; D unresolved. V was pared by 4 bases and J by 7 bases, with 9 bases between. From germline, CDR1 is SGHRS and CDR2 YFSETQ. The CDR3 sequence is 12 residues long.

The CDR3 here is CASSSLQGAENEQYF. In nucleotides, the CDR3 is TGCGCCAGCAGCTCACTACAGGGGGCGGAAAACGAGCAGTACTTC. The genes are TRBV5-1 and TRBJ2-7, with 9 bases matching TRBD1. The CDR3 loop spans 15 amino acids. With 3 bases clipped from V and 5 bases from J, the junction kept 9 bases outside the gene matches. The germline V gene encodes CDR1 SGHRS and CDR2 YFSETQ.

The chain's CDR3 is CASSPDGTRQETQYF. The DNA of the CDR3 is TGTGCCAGCAGCCCTGATGGGACTAGACAAGAGACCCAGTACTTC. The chain recombines TRBV4-2 with TRBJ2-5; 8 bases align to TRBD2. Per germline, CDR1 LGHNA and CDR2 YNFKEQ. V lost 4 bases to trimming and J lost 2 bases; unmatched junction nucleotides: 6. This CDR3 contains 15 residues.

The chain couples TRBV7-9 to TRBJ2-1; perhaps TRBD2 as D (6 bases). With 5 bases removed from V and 0 bases from J, the gap between germline ends came to 11 bases. The germline V gene has CDR1 SEHNR and CDR2 FQNEAQ (reference sequence). CDR3 length: 15 residues. In nucleotides, the CDR3 is TGTGCCAGCAGCGGCGGGGAAAGCTCCTACAATGAGCAGTTCTTC. Translating it yields CASSGGESSYNEQFF.

The chain links TRBV15 to TRBJ1-2, with 10 bases aligning to TRBD1. Unmatched junction bases numbered 10, after V lost 5 bases and J lost 4 bases. The CDR3 consists of 16 residues. Germline V gene sequence: CDR1 LNHNV, CDR2 YYDKDF (reference sequence). CDR3 nucleotide sequence: TGTGCCACCAGCCGCCCCCGGGGACAGGGGTTCTATGGCTACACCTTC. Protein: CATSRPRGQGFYGYTF.

CDR3 amino acids: CASSLGGPSWVDTQYF. The CDR3 nucleotides read TGTGCCAGCAGCTTAGGAGGGCCGTCCTGGGTGGATACGCAGTATTTT. V gene TRBV7-8 combines with J gene TRBJ2-3; the D gene is possibly TRBD2 (5 bases). The CDR3 has 16 residues. From germline, CDR1 is SGHVS and CDR2 FQNEAQ. Trimming stripped 1 base from V and 6 bases from J, with 17 bases between.

The chain recombines TRBV5-4 with TRBJ2-1, with TRBD1 as a possible D gene (6 bases). CDR1 SGHNT and CDR2 YYREEE come from the germline V gene (reference sequence). With 4 bases removed from V and 5 bases from J, the gap between germline ends came to 13 bases. The CDR3 length is 14 residues. CDR3 sequence reads: CASSPGEHDNEQFF. As DNA, the CDR3 is TGTGCCAGCAGCCCAGGGGAACACGACAATGAGCAGTTCTTC. Drawing the rest from reference TRBV5-4 and TRBJ2-1, the complete variable domain is ETGVTQSPTHLIKTRGQQVTLRCSSQSGHNTVSWYQQALGQGPQFIFQYYREEENGRGNFPPRFSGLQFPNYSSELNVNALELDDSALYLCASSPGEHDNEQFFGPGTRLTVL.

This chain uses TRBV7-2 with TRBJ1-2, with D hard to call. V lost 4 bases and J lost 3, with 12 bases in between. The CDR3 runs 14 residues. Germline loops: CDR1 SGHTA, CDR2 FQGNSA. The CDR3 loop reads CASSSSTVHYGYTF. DNA of the CDR3: TGTGCCAGCAGCTCGTCTACAGTACACTATGGCTACACCTTC.

This chain connects TRBV30 to TRBJ1-5, with a tentative D call TRBD1 (6 bases). V dropped 4 bases and J dropped 6 bases, with 19 bases sitting between them. In germline, CDR1 is GTSNPN, CDR2 SVGIG (reference sequence). There are 15 residues in the CDR3. The CDR3 loop is CAWIPARTGSQPQHF. The CDR3 DNA is TGTGCCTGGATACCCGCACGAACAGGGTCTCAGCCCCAGCATTTT.

The J gene is TRBJ1-1, the V gene TRBV19; weak D call: TRBD1 (5 bases). This CDR3 is built from 15 residues. V was trimmed by 4 bases and J by 0 bases, leaving 12 bases between them. Germline CDR1 and CDR2: LNHDA and SQIVND (reference sequence). CDR3 sequence reads: CASSSWGGLNTEAFF. The CDR3 DNA reads TGTGCCAGTAGTAGCTGGGGGGGATTGAACACTGAAGCTTTCTTT.